The following is a TCR beta chain sequence with its context. Mismatch with germline at one junction end may stem from a read error. This entry belongs to a study of PD-1 blockade in classical Hodgkin lymphoma. There are 14 residues in the CDR3. Germline V CDR1 and CDR2: LNHDA, SQIVND (reference sequence). Clones were read by immunoSEQ multiplex PCR, and TCRdb kept only the in-frame ones, dropping some. The sample carries some 17,000 clones, around 90% recorded once. Time point denoted: newly diagnosed, previously untreated cHL patient sample. The clonotype was recovered from a human donor with classical Hodgkin lymphoma. V gene TRBV19 combines with J gene TRBJ2-1, with D possibly TRBD1 on 6 matching bases. Sequenced sample: peripheral blood mononuclear cells (PBMCs). The CDR3 DNA reads as TGTACCAGTAGTATAAGGGGGTCCTACAATGAGCAGTTCTTC. It translates to CTSSIRGSYNEQFF.